This T cell receptor (beta chain) is drawn from a study of blood T cell repertoires in COVID-19. The CDR3 is made up of 16 amino acids. CDR1 and CDR2 from the germline V gene are MGHDK and SYGVNS. V lost 5 bases to trimming and J lost 2 bases, with 17 bases between them. Profiling relied on immunoSEQ multiplex PCR, and the TCRdb table lists in-frame clones only, not all of them. Of about 120,000 clones listed, approximately 90% were seen once; the top ten hold 19%. This sequence joins TRBV25-1 and TRBJ2-3; no clear D gene. This TCR derives from a human donor with acute or convalescent COVID-19. The donor label of this sample is uncertain. Sequenced: peripheral blood. CDR3 DNA: TGTGCCAGCAGTTCGCAGGCTCAGAGTATCACAGATACGCAGTATTTT. This encodes CASSSQAQSITDTQYF. Looking up the rest from reference TRBV25-1 and TRBJ2-3 gives the full variable domain: EADIYQTPRYLVIGTGKKITLECSQTMGHDKMYWYQQDPGMELHLIHYSYGVNSTEKGDLSSESTVSRIRTEHFPLTLESARPSHTSQYLCASSSQAQSITDTQYFGPGTRLTVL.